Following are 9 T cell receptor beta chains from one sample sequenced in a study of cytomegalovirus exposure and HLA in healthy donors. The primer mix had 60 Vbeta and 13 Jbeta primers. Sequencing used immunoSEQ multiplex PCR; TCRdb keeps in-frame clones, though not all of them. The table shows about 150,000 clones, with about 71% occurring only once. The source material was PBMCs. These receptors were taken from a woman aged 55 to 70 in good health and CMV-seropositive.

CDR3 amino acids: CASRREGPTGELFF. In nucleotides, the CDR3 is TGCGCCAGCAGGAGGGAGGGCCCCACCGGGGAGCTGTTTTTT. V usage is TRBV10-2 and J usage is TRBJ2-2, with TRBD2 identical over 7 bases. CDR3 size: 14 residues. Unmatched junction bases numbered 5, after V lost 6 bases and J lost 4 bases. Germline V CDR1 and CDR2: WSHSY, SAAADI.

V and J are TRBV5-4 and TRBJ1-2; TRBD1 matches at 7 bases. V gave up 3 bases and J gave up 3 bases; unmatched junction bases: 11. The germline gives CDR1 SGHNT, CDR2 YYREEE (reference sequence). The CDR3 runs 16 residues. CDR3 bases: TGTGCCAGCAGCTCGATGACAGGGAGCCGCGACTATGGCTACACCTTC. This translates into CASSSMTGSRDYGYTF.

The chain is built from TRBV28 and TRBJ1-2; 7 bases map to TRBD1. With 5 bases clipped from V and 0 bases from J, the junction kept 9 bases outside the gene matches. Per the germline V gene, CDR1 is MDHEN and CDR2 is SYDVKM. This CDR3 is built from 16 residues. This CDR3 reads CASSAGTAIANYGYTF. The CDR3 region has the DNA TGTGCCAGCAGTGCAGGGACAGCGATAGCTAACTATGGCTACACCTTC.

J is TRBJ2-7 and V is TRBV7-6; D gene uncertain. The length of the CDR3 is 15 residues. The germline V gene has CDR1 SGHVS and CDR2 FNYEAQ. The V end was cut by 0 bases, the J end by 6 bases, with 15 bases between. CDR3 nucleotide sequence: TGTGCCAGCAGCTTAGCGGCCATGAACCTTGGCGAGCAGTACTTC. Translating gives CASSLAAMNLGEQYF.

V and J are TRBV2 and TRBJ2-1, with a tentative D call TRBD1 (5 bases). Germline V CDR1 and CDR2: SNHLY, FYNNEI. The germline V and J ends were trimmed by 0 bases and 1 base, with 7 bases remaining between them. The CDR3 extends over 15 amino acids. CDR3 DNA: TGTGCCAGCAGTGAAGCGAAGGGGTCCTACAATGAGCAGTTCTTC. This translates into CASSEAKGSYNEQFF.

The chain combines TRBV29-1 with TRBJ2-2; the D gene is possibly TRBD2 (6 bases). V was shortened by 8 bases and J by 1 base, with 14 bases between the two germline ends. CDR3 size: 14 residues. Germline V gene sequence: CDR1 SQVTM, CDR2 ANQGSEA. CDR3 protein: CSIGGQGNTGELFF. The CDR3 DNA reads TGCAGCATAGGAGGGCAGGGGAACACCGGGGAGCTGTTTTTT.

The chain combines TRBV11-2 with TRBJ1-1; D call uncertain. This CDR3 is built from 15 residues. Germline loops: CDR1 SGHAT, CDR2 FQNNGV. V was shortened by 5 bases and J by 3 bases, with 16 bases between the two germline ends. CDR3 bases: TGTGCCAGCAGCACTGGTGGAGGGTCGTACACTGAAGCTTTCTTT. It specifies CASSTGGGSYTEAFF.

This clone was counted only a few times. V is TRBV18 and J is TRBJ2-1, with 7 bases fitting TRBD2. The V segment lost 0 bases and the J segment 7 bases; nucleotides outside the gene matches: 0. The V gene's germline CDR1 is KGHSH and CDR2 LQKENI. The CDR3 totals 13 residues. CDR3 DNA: TGTGCCAGCTCACCACCCGGGAGGAATGAGCAGTTCTTC. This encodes CASSPPGRNEQFF.

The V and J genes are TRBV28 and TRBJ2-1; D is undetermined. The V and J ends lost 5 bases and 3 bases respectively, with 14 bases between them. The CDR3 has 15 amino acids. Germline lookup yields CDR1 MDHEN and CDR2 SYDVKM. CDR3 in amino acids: CASSRRSSSYNEQFF. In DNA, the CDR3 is TGTGCCAGCAGTCGCCGTAGCAGCAGCTACAATGAGCAGTTCTTC.